This passage covers 10 T cell receptor beta chains from one sample sequenced in a study of blood T cell repertoires in COVID-19. Only in-frame clones appear in the TCRdb table, and some are missing; sequencing was by immunoSEQ multiplex PCR. The profile shows about 250,000 clones, around 86% of them singletons. Input material: PBMCs or T cells enriched from blood (not recorded which). Every receptor here comes from a man between 35 and 55 years old who had recovered from COVID-19.

The chain recombines TRBV7-9 with TRBJ2-4; 9 bases agree with TRBD1. The germline V gene encodes CDR1 SEHNR and CDR2 FQNEAQ (reference sequence). V lost 0 bases to trimming and J lost 9 bases; unmatched junction nucleotides: 3. The CDR3 consists of 14 residues. In DNA form, the CDR3 reads TGTGCCAGCAGCTTAGCGGGACAGGGAGGCATTCAGTACTTC. Protein: CASSLAGQGGIQYF. Looking up the rest from reference TRBV7-9 and TRBJ2-4 gives the full variable domain: DTGVSQNPRHKITKRGQNVTFRCDPISEHNRLYWYRQTLGQGPEFLTYFQNEAQLEKSRLLSDRFSAERPKGSFSTLEIQRTEQGDSAMYLCASSLAGQGGIQYFGAGTRLSVL.

The genes are TRBV20-1 and TRBJ1-2, with 7 bases matching TRBD1. The CDR3 is 14 amino acids. J was trimmed by 4 bases and V by 3 bases; bases with no gene match: 8. Germline V gene lookup returns CDR1 DFQATT and CDR2 SNEGSKA (reference sequence). Here the CDR3 reads CSASQGVMSYGYTF. In DNA, the CDR3 is TGCAGTGCTAGTCAGGGGGTTATGAGCTATGGCTACACCTTC.

The rearrangement uses TRBV7-9 and TRBJ2-1; 9 nucleotides line up with TRBD2. The CDR3 consists of 18 residues. Germline CDR1 and CDR2: SEHNR and FQNEAQ (reference sequence). V lost 2 bases and J lost 7; bases outside the gene matches: 15. This CDR3 is CASSLSILGAGGTNEQFF. Here the CDR3 DNA reads TGTGCCAGCAGCTTATCGATTCTGGGAGCGGGAGGTACGAATGAGCAGTTCTTC.

The chain has TRBV5-1 and TRBJ2-7, with TRBD2 identical over 13 bases. V gave up 2 bases and J gave up 4 bases; unmatched junction bases: 3. The CDR3 length is 15 residues. CDR1 SGHRS and CDR2 YFSETQ come from the germline V gene. CDR3 loop: CASSFSLAGGYEQYF. The CDR3 nucleotides are TGCGCCAGCAGCTTCTCACTAGCGGGAGGGTACGAGCAGTACTTC.

The chain links TRBV2 to TRBJ1-4, with D possibly TRBD1 on 6 matching bases. V shed 7 bases and J shed 4 bases, with 13 bases lying between them. This CDR3 has 14 amino acids. Germline-derived CDR1 and CDR2 are SNHLY and FYNNEI. Here the CDR3 DNA reads TGTGCCAGCATCGGGGGGCTCAATAATGAAAAACTGTTTTTT. This sequence encodes CASIGGLNNEKLFF.

V gene TRBV5-6 combines with J gene TRBJ1-2; 8 nucleotides match TRBD1. Unmatched junction bases numbered 9, after V lost 4 bases and J lost 4 bases. The germline CDR1 and CDR2 sequences are SGHDT and YYEEEE. The CDR3 has 15 amino acids. Written as DNA, the CDR3 is TGTGCCAGCAGCGTGGACAGGGACCCTTTCTATGGCTACACCTTC. This codes for CASSVDRDPFYGYTF.

This rearrangement joins TRBV12-3 or TRBV12-4 to TRBJ1-2; 7 bases are a match to TRBD1. This CDR3 contains 13 residues. With V trimmed by 8 bases and J by 4 bases, 7 bases remained unmatched. CDR3 loop: CASGGQAFYGYTF. CDR3 bases: TGTGCCAGCGGCGGACAGGCGTTCTATGGCTACACCTTC.

This clone was counted many times. V gene TRBV18 combines with J gene TRBJ1-5, with D unresolved. Looked up from germline, CDR1 is KGHSH and CDR2 is LQKENI. V lost 3 bases and J 9 bases, leaving 9 bases between the germline ends. The CDR3 spans 12 residues. CDR3: CASSPPTRPQHF. CDR3 bases: TGTGCCAGCTCACCCCCGACAAGGCCCCAGCATTTT.

V usage is TRBV27 and J usage is TRBJ1-5; TRBD1 agrees at 7 bases. The trim removed 2 bases at V and 9 bases at J, leaving 7 bases unmatched. CDR3 length: 14 residues. Per the germline V gene, CDR1 is MNHEY and CDR2 is SMNVEV (reference sequence). CDR3 in DNA: TGTGCCAGCAGTTTAACGGGACAGCTTGGGCCCCAGCATTTT. Translation gives CASSLTGQLGPQHF.

Note on this clone: The junction departs from germline at one end; a sequencing error may be responsible. This chain links TRBV7-7 with TRBJ2-3, with TRBD2 matching over 11 bases. CDR1 and CDR2 from the germline V gene are SSHAT and FNYEAQ (reference sequence). The CDR3 consists of 16 residues. CDR3 nucleotide sequence: TGTGCTAGCAGCCCCCGGGGACTAGCGGGCACAGATACGCAGTATTTT. Its translation: CASSPRGLAGTDTQYF.